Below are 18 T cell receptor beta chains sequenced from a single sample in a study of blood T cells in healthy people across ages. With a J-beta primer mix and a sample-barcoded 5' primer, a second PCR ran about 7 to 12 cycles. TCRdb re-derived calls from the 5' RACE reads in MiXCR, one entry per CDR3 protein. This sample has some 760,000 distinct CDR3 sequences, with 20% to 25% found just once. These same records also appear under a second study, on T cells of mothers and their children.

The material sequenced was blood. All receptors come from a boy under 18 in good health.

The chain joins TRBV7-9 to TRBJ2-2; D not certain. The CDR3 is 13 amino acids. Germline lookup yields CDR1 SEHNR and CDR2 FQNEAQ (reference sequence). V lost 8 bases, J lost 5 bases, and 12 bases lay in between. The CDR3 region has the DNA TGTGCCAGCCTTTTATTAAGGACCGGGGAGCTGTTTTTT. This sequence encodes CASLLLRTGELFF.

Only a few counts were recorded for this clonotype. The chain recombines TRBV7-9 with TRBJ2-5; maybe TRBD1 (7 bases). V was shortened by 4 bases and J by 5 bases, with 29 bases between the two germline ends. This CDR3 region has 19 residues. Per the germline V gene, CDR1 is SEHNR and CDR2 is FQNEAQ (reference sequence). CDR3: CASSSRQGYGRGRWETQYF. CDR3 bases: TGTGCCAGCAGCTCTAGACAGGGCTACGGGCGGGGAAGATGGGAGACCCAGTACTTC.

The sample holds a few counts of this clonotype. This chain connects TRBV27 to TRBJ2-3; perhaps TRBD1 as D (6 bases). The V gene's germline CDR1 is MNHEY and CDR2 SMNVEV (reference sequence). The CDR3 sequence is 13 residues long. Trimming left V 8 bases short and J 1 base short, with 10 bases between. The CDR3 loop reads CASLNRGTDTQYF. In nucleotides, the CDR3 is TGTGCCAGCTTGAACAGGGGCACAGATACGCAGTATTTT.

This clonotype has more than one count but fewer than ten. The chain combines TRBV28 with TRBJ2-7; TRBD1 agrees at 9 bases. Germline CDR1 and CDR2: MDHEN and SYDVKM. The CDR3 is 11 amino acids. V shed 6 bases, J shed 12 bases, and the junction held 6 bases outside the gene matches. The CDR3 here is CASSRTGVGYF. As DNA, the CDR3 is TGTGCCAGCAGCCGGACAGGGGTTGGGTACTTC. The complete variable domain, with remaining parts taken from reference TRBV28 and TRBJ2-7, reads DVKVTQSSRYLVKRTGEKVFLECVQDMDHENMFWYRQDPGLGLRLIYFSYDVKMKEKGDIPEGYSVSREKKERFSLILESASTNQTSMYLCASSRTGVGYFGPGTRLTVT.

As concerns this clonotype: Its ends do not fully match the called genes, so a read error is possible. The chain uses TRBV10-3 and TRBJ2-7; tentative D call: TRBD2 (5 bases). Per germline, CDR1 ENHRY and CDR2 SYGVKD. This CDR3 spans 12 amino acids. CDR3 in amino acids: CAISEPGYEQCF. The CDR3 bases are TGTGCCATCTCCGAGCCGGGGTACGAGCAGTGCTTC.

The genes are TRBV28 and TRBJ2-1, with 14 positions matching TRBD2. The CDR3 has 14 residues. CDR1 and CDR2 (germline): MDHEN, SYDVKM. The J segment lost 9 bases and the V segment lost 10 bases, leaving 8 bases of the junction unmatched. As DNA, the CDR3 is TGTGCCACCCTGGGACTAGCGGGAGAAGGTGAGCAGTTCTTC. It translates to CATLGLAGEGEQFF.

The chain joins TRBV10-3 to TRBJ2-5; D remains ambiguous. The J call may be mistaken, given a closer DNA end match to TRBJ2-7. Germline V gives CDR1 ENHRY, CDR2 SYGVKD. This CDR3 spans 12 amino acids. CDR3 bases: TGTGCCATCAGTGAGGGGGACTACGAGCAGTACTTC. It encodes CAISEGDYEQYF.

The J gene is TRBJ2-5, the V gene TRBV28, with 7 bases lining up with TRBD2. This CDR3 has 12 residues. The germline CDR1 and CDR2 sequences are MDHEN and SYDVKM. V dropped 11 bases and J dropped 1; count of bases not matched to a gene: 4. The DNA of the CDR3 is TGTGCCCTCGGGACTATCCAAGAGACCCAGTACTTC. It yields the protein CALGTIQETQYF.

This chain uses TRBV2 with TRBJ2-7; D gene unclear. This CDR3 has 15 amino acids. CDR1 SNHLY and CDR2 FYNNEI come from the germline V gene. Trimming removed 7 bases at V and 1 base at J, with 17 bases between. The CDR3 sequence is CASIPTQASSYEQYF. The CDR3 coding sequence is TGTGCCAGCATTCCCACGCAGGCATCATCCTACGAGCAGTACTTC.

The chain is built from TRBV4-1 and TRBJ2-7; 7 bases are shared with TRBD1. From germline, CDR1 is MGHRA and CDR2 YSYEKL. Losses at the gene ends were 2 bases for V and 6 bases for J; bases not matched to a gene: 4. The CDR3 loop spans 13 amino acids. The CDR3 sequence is CASSQPGQPEQYF. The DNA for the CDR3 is TGCGCCAGCAGCCAACCGGGACAGCCCGAGCAGTACTTC.

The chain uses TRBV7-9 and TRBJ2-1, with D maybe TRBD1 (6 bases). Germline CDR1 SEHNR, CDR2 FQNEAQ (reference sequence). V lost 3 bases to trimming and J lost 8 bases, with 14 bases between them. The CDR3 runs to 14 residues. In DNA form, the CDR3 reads TGTGCCAGCAGCTTTGACAGGAAGGGCGATGAGCAGTTCTTC. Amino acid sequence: CASSFDRKGDEQFF.

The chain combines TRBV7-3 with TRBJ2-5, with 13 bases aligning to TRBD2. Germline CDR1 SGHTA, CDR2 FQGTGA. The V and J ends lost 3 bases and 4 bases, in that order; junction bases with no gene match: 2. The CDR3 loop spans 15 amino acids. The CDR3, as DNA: TGTGCCAGCAGCTTCACTAGCGGGGGGGTAGAGACCCAGTACTTC. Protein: CASSFTSGGVETQYF.

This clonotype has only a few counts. The CDR3 sequence is CASSDPQGEYNEQFF. The CDR3 DNA reads as TGCGCCAGCAGTGACCCACAGGGGGAATACAATGAGCAGTTCTTC. This chain connects TRBV10-1 to TRBJ2-1, with TRBD1 identical over 8 bases. V gave up 3 bases and J gave up 4 bases; unmatched junction bases: 5. Per the germline V gene, CDR1 is WNHNN and CDR2 is SYGVQD (reference sequence). The CDR3 contains 15 residues.

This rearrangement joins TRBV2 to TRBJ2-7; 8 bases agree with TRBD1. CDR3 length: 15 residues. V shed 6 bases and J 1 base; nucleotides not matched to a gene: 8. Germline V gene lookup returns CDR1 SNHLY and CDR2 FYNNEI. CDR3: CASRVGTGQSYEQYF. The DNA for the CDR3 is TGTGCCAGCAGAGTCGGGACAGGTCAGTCCTACGAGCAGTACTTC.

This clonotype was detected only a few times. CDR3 in amino acids: CASSLEGLGLGTEAFF. Written as DNA, the CDR3 is TGTGCCAGCAGTTTAGAGGGGTTGGGTCTCGGTACTGAAGCTTTCTTT. The chain employs TRBV12-3 or TRBV12-4 and TRBJ1-1, with D possibly being TRBD1 (5 bases). Trimming left V 1 base short and J 5 bases short, with 17 bases between. The length of the CDR3 is 16 residues.

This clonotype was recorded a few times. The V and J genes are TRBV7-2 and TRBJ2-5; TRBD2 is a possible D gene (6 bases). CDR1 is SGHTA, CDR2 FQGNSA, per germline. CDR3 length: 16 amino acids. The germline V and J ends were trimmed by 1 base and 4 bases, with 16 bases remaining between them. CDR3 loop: CASSLEGGGVVETQYF. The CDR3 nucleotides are TGTGCCAGCAGCTTAGAGGGAGGAGGGGTAGTAGAGACCCAGTACTTC.

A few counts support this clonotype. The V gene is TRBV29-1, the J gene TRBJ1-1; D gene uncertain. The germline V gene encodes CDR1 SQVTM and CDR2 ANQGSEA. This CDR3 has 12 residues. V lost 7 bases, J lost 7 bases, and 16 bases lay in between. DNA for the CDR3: TGCAGCGGAAGGGCAGACCTTAATGAAGCTTTCTTT. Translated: CSGRADLNEAFF. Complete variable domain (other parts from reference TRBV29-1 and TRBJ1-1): SAVISQKPSRDICQRGTSLTIQCQVDSQVTMMFWYRQQPGQSLTLIATANQGSEATYESGFVIDKFPISRPNLTFSTLTVSNMSPEDSSIYLCSGRADLNEAFFGQGTRLTVV.

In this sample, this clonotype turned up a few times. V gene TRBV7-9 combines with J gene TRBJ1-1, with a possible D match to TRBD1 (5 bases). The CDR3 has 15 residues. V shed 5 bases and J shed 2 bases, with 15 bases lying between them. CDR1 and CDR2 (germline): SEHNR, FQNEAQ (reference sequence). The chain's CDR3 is CASSGRTDINTEAFF. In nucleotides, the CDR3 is TGTGCCAGCAGCGGCCGAACGGACATAAACACTGAAGCTTTCTTT.